A selection of T cell receptor beta chains follows, all from one sample in a study of CD8 T cells in ankylosing spondylitis. TCRdb reanalysed the 5' RACE reads using MiXCR and keeps one entry per CDR3 protein. The table has 130,000 or so distinct CDR3 sequences, about an eighth seen once. Sample: blood, either unsorted or a sorted T cell fraction (not recorded which). Receptor source: a female donor with ankylosing spondylitis or in good health (not recorded which). The CDR3 runs from the conserved cysteine through the conserved F or W. D genes are given only for firm matches. Rows give clone size only sometimes, using once, few, many, or a class for an expanded clone.

size: many; J: TRBJ2-7; D: -; V: TRBV5-1; length: 15; CDR3: CASSLRTSSGHEQYF; DNA: TGCGCCAGCAGCTTACGGACGTCCTCGGGCCACGAGCAGTACTTC
size: -; J: TRBJ1-1; D: -; V: TRBV23-1; length: 13; CDR3: CASSRGGRTGAFF; DNA: TGTGCCAGCAGCCGTGGGGGACGCACTGGAGCTTTCTTT
size: many; J: TRBJ1-1; D: -; V: TRBV12-3/TRBV12-4; length: 12; CDR3: CASSLLRQLAFF; DNA: TGTGCCAGCAGTCTACTAAGACAGCTAGCTTTCTTT
size: many; J: TRBJ2-1; D: TRBD2; V: TRBV12-3/TRBV12-4; length: 15; CDR3: CASSSRLAGGHEQFF; DNA: TGTGCCAGCAGTTCCAGGCTAGCGGGAGGTCATGAGCAGTTCTTC
size: many; J: TRBJ1-5; D: -; V: TRBV7-2; length: 12; CDR3: CASSNSNQPQHF; DNA: TGTGCCAGCAGTAATAGCAATCAGCCCCAGCATTTT
size: many; J: TRBJ1-1; D: -; V: TRBV20-1; length: 12; CDR3: CSANAGFTEAFF; DNA: TGCAGTGCCAATGCGGGATTCACTGAAGCTTTCTTT
size: many; J: TRBJ2-3; D: -; V: TRBV10-3; length: 17; CDR3: CAISEPGAEPSTDTQYF; DNA: TGTGCCATCAGTGAGCCGGGAGCGGAACCAAGCACAGATACGCAGTATTTT
size: -; J: TRBJ1-1; D: TRBD1; V: TRBV20-1; length: 13; CDR3: CSASRTGNTEAFF; DNA: TGCAGTGCTAGTCGGACAGGGAACACTGAAGCTTTCTTT
size: many; J: TRBJ2-7; D: TRBD2; V: TRBV20-1; length: 17; CDR3: CSARALYGTSGEYEQYF; DNA: TGCAGTGCTAGAGCTTTGTACGGGACTAGCGGGGAATACGAGCAGTACTTC
size: many; J: TRBJ2-7; D: -; V: TRBV29-1; length: 13; CDR3: CSASPFGGGEQYF; DNA: TGCAGCGCGTCACCATTCGGCGGAGGCGAGCAGTACTTC
size: many; J: TRBJ1-2; D: TRBD1; V: TRBV12-3/TRBV12-4; length: 14; CDR3: CASSQNRGGYGYTF; DNA: TGTGCCAGCAGCCAAAACAGGGGAGGCTATGGCTACACCTTC
size: many; J: TRBJ2-7; D: TRBD2; V: TRBV29-1; length: 14; CDR3: CSVYGLAGIYEQYF; DNA: TGCAGCGTCTACGGACTAGCGGGGATCTACGAGCAGTACTTC
size: few; J: TRBJ2-7; D: TRBD2; V: TRBV29-1; length: 14; CDR3: CSVGGGSRSYEQYF; DNA: TGCAGCGTTGGGGGCGGGAGTAGGTCCTACGAGCAGTACTTC
size: many; J: TRBJ1-2; D: TRBD1; V: TRBV20-1; length: 14; CDR3: CSAARDRGGSGYTF; DNA: TGCAGTGCCGCGCGGGACAGGGGCGGATCTGGCTACACCTTC
size: many; J: TRBJ2-7; D: TRBD2; V: TRBV29-1; length: 14; CDR3: CSTRGLADKYEQYF; DNA: TGCAGCACCCGGGGCCTAGCGGATAAATACGAGCAGTACTTC
size: few; J: TRBJ2-4; D: TRBD2; V: TRBV18; length: 15; CDR3: CASSSGSGIGNIQYF; DNA: TGTGCCAGCTCATCCGGGAGCGGGATCGGTAACATTCAGTACTTC
size: few; J: TRBJ2-3; D: -; V: TRBV20-1; length: 12; CDR3: CSAAVGSDTQYF; DNA: TGCAGTGCTGCCGTGGGGTCAGATACGCAGTATTTT
size: many; J: TRBJ1-1; D: -; V: TRBV6-1; length: 17; CDR3: CASSDLPRQSVNTEAFF; DNA: TGTGCCAGCAGTGATCTCCCTCGACAGAGTGTGAACACTGAAGCTTTCTTT
size: many; J: TRBJ2-6; D: -; V: TRBV19; length: 15; CDR3: CASKGRISGANVLTF; DNA: TGTGCCAGTAAGGGTCGGATCTCTGGGGCCAACGTCCTGACTTTC
size: few; J: TRBJ2-2; D: TRBD2; V: TRBV20-1; length: 19; CDR3: CSARVFGGAGGGVTGELFF; DNA: TGCAGTGCTAGAGTATTTGGCGGCGCGGGGGGCGGTGTCACCGGGGAGCTGTTTTTT
size: -; J: TRBJ2-2; D: -; V: TRBV5-3; length: 14; CDR3: CAMGPGLAYGELFF; DNA: TGTGCCATGGGCCCGGGACTTGCTTACGGGGAGCTGTTTTTT
size: many; J: TRBJ1-2; D: -; V: TRBV18; length: 13; CDR3: CASSRGDNYGYTF; DNA: TGTGCCAGCTCACGCGGGGATAACTATGGCTACACCTTC
size: -; J: TRBJ1-5; D: TRBD1; V: TRBV23-1; length: 18; CDR3: CASSLTTPGQGLDQPQHF; DNA: TGCGCCAGCAGTCTTACCACGCCGGGACAGGGTTTGGATCAGCCCCAGCATTTT
size: -; J: TRBJ2-7; D: -; V: TRBV19; length: 12; CDR3: CASSKGPREQYF; DNA: TGTGCCAGTAGTAAGGGACCTCGCGAGCAGTACTTC
size: many; J: TRBJ1-3; D: -; V: TRBV5-1; length: 16; CDR3: CASSLAGPNLGNTIYF; DNA: TGCGCCAGCAGCTTGGCCGGACCGAACCTCGGGAACACCATATATTTT
size: -; J: TRBJ2-3; D: -; V: TRBV5-1; length: 15; CDR3: CASSSTPDFIDTRYF; DNA: TGCGCCAGCAGCTCCACTCCCGACTTCATAGATACGCGGTATTTT
size: many; J: TRBJ2-1; D: TRBD2; V: TRBV5-5; length: 18; CDR3: CASSLGVTRDYLYNEQFF; DNA: TGTGCCAGCAGCTTGGGAGTTACCCGGGACTACCTATACAATGAGCAGTTCTTC
size: many; J: TRBJ1-5; D: -; V: TRBV12-3/TRBV12-4; length: 15; CDR3: CATGEAATINQPQHF; DNA: TGTGCCACGGGGGAGGCAGCCACTATCAATCAGCCCCAGCATTTT
size: few; J: TRBJ1-6; D: -; V: TRBV12-3/TRBV12-4; length: 15; CDR3: CASSSTDRINSPLHF; DNA: TGTGCCAGCAGTTCCACCGACCGTATTAATTCACCCCTCCACTTT
size: many; J: TRBJ2-1; D: TRBD2; V: TRBV7-2; length: 16; CDR3: CASSLTGAGGFAEQFF; DNA: TGTGCCAGCAGCCTTACGGGGGCGGGAGGCTTTGCTGAGCAGTTCTTC
size: -; J: TRBJ2-3; D: -; V: TRBV12-3/TRBV12-4; length: 17; CDR3: CASSPPRGAFGTDTQYF; DNA: TGTGCCAGCAGTCCTCCCCGCGGGGCTTTTGGCACAGATACGCAGTATTTT
size: -; J: TRBJ2-7; D: -; V: TRBV7-9; length: 14; CDR3: CASSLAGGNYEQYF; DNA: TGTGCCAGCAGCTTAGCGGGAGGCAACTACGAGCAGTACTTC
size: once; J: TRBJ2-1; D: -; V: TRBV28; length: 16; CDR3: CASSPRSGGSYNEQFF; DNA: TGTGCCAGCAGCCCGCGGTCGGGCGGGTCCTACAATGAGCAGTTCTTC
size: -; J: TRBJ2-1; D: TRBD2; V: TRBV28; length: 15; CDR3: CASSQLAGGLNEQFF; DNA: TGTGCCAGCAGTCAGCTAGCGGGGGGGCTCAATGAGCAGTTCTTC
size: many; J: TRBJ1-2; D: -; V: TRBV3-2; length: 16; CDR3: CASSQMLGGKNYGYTF; DNA: TGTGCCAGCAGCCAAATGTTAGGAGGGAAGAACTATGGCTACACCTTC
size: many; J: TRBJ2-1; D: TRBD1; V: TRBV11-3; length: 16; CDR3: CASRFRGGQGGNEQFF; DNA: TGTGCCAGCAGATTCCGTGGCGGACAGGGCGGCAATGAGCAGTTCTTC
size: few; J: TRBJ1-3; D: -; V: TRBV9; length: 14; CDR3: CASSVADSGNTIYF; DNA: TGTGCCAGCAGCGTAGCCGACTCTGGAAACACCATATATTTT
size: -; J: TRBJ1-1; D: -; V: TRBV12-3/TRBV12-4; length: 14; CDR3: CTSSPTVGAVEAFF; DNA: TGCACCAGCAGCCCCACTGTGGGGGCCGTTGAAGCTTTCTTT
size: many; J: TRBJ1-1; D: -; V: TRBV7-3; length: 14; CDR3: CASSSLRWGTEAFF; DNA: TGTGCCAGCAGCTCCTTGAGGTGGGGCACTGAAGCTTTCTTT
size: many; J: TRBJ2-2; D: TRBD2; V: TRBV10-3; length: 18; CDR3: CAISESPTSGRGTGELFF; DNA: TGTGCCATCAGTGAGTCTCCTACTAGCGGGAGAGGGACCGGGGAGCTGTTTTTT
size: many; J: TRBJ2-1; D: -; V: TRBV20-1; length: 16; CDR3: CSAGQAGGTPYNEQFF; DNA: TGCAGTGCTGGCCAGGCCGGAGGTACGCCTTACAATGAGCAGTTCTTC